Below are 32 T cell receptor beta chains sequenced from a single sample in a study of PD-1 blockade in classical Hodgkin lymphoma. TCRdb's copy holds only in-frame clones and misses some; the assay was immunoSEQ multiplex PCR. The data contain 13,000 or so clones, approximately 91% of them singletons. There was relapse after autologous stem cell transplantation in every patient, and there was variation in brentuximab vedotin exposure. The sequencing used peripheral blood mononuclear cells (PBMCs), collected at baseline. These receptors all stem from a human donor with classical Hodgkin lymphoma.

This clone came up once. The V gene is TRBV5-1, the J gene TRBJ1-6; a weak D match, TRBD1 (6 bases). The germline V and J ends were trimmed by 3 bases and 10 bases, with 11 bases remaining between them. Germline lookup yields CDR1 SGHRS and CDR2 YFSETQ. The CDR3 is 13 residues long. CDR3 amino acids: CASSWGGASPLHF. The CDR3 DNA reads as TGCGCCAGCAGCTGGGGGGGCGCGTCACCCCTCCACTTT. Supplemented by reference TRBV5-1 and TRBJ1-6, the full variable domain reads KAGVTQTPRYLIKTRGQQVTLSCSPISGHRSVSWYQQTPGQGLQFLFEYFSETQRNKGNFPGRFSGRQFSNSRSEMNVSTLELGDSALYLCASSWGGASPLHFGNGTRLTVT.

As regards this clone: An end of the junction differs from the germline gene, which may be a read error. This sequence joins TRBV7-9 and TRBJ2-5, with D possibly being TRBD2 (5 bases). Germline loops: CDR1 SEHNR, CDR2 FQNEAQ (reference sequence). The CDR3 spans 11 residues. The CDR3 DNA reads as TGTGCCAGCAGCCTGGGAGAGGCCCAGTACTTC. This encodes CASSLGEAQYF.

In this sample, this clone turned up a few times. This sequence joins TRBV5-1 and TRBJ1-5; perhaps TRBD1 as D (6 bases). The CDR3 loop spans 14 amino acids. The V end lost 0 bases, the J end lost 6 bases, and 10 bases lay between the germline ends. Germline CDR1 reads SGHRS; CDR2 reads YFSETQ. CDR3 sequence (DNA): TGCGCCAGCAGCTTGGAAGGGGGGAGTCAGCCCCAGCATTTT. This codes for CASSLEGGSQPQHF. Based on the CDR3 plus reference TRBV5-1 and TRBJ1-5, the full variable domain is KAGVTQTPRYLIKTRGQQVTLSCSPISGHRSVSWYQQTPGQGLQFLFEYFSETQRNKGNFPGRFSGRQFSNSRSEMNVSTLELGDSALYLCASSLEGGSQPQHFGDGTRLSIL.

The chain carries TRBV7-9 and TRBJ1-1; D is unresolved. V lost 5 bases and J 0 bases, leaving 13 bases between the germline ends. The CDR3 has 15 amino acids. CDR1 is SEHNR and CDR2 is FQNEAQ in the germline V gene (reference sequence). This CDR3 reads CASSAPAWMNTEAFF. The CDR3 nucleotides are TGTGCCAGCAGCGCCCCAGCATGGATGAACACTGAAGCTTTCTTT.

The genes are TRBV5-1 and TRBJ1-4; TRBD1 matches at 7 bases. With 4 bases clipped from V and 7 bases from J, the junction kept 7 bases outside the gene matches. This CDR3 contains 14 residues. Germline V gene data show CDR1 as SGHRS and CDR2 as YFSETQ. CDR3 coding DNA: TGCGCCAGCAGCCCCGGGCAGGGGGGTGAAAAACTGTTTTTT. It is translated as CASSPGQGGEKLFF.

This clone has more than one count but fewer than ten. This CDR3 reads CASSPTGGWAGELFF. Written as DNA, the CDR3 is TGTGCCAGCAGCCCGACAGGGGGCTGGGCCGGGGAGCTGTTTTTT. The J gene is TRBJ2-2, the V gene TRBV6-5, with 10 bases identical to TRBD1. Germline V lookup: CDR1 MNHEY, CDR2 SVGAGI. Germline trimming cut 6 bases from V and 6 bases from J; bases unmatched to any gene: 7. The CDR3 has 15 amino acids.

This rearrangement joins TRBV7-9 to TRBJ2-7; possibly TRBD1 or TRBD2 for D (6 bases each). The CDR3 totals 15 residues. Germline CDR1 is SEHNR and CDR2 is FQNEAQ (reference sequence). V lost 4 bases and J 3 bases, leaving 16 bases between the germline ends. CDR3 protein: CASSSPEGGNYEQYF. The DNA of the CDR3 is TGTGCCAGCAGCTCACCCGAAGGGGGGAACTACGAGCAGTACTTC.

V and J are TRBV7-9 and TRBJ2-5, with 7 nucleotides matching TRBD2. V was clipped by 5 bases and J by 3 bases; unmatched bases: 9. The CDR3 is 15 residues long. Germline V gene data show CDR1 as SEHNR and CDR2 as FQNEAQ (reference sequence). The CDR3, as DNA: TGTGCCAGCAGCCCTAGTCTGGGGGGGAAAGAGACCCAGTACTTC. This encodes CASSPSLGGKETQYF.

The rearrangement uses TRBV6-5 and TRBJ2-1, with 10 bases matching TRBD1. Germline V gene sequence: CDR1 MNHEY, CDR2 SVGAGI. Trimming took 4 bases from V and 4 from J; bases not matched to a gene: 4. The CDR3 is made up of 15 amino acids. The CDR3 DNA reads as TGTGCCAGCAGTTGGGACAGGGGCCCATACAATGAGCAGTTCTTC. This translates into CASSWDRGPYNEQFF.

The genes are TRBV5-6 and TRBJ1-1; the D is unclear. The V gene lost 3 bases and the J gene lost 1 base, with 13 bases spanning the gap. Germline values: CDR1 SGHDT, CDR2 YYEEEE. CDR3 length equals 15 residues. CDR3 sequence (DNA): TGTGCCAGCAGCTCGAAGCAGATCACGAACACTGAAGCTTTCTTT. Protein: CASSSKQITNTEAFF.

The rearrangement uses TRBV10-1 and TRBJ2-5, with D hard to call. V lost 2 bases and J lost 5, with 9 bases in between. CDR1 and CDR2 from the germline V gene are WNHNN and SYGVQD (reference sequence). The CDR3 is 13 amino acids. As DNA, the CDR3 is TGCGCCAGCAGTGAGAGATATGCGGAGACCCAGTACTTC. It is translated as CASSERYAETQYF.

The V call is TRBV28, the J call TRBJ1-4; perhaps TRBD1 as D (5 bases). CDR3 length: 15 amino acids. Trimming pared 5 bases from V and 6 bases from J, leaving 16 bases between. Germline CDR1 MDHEN, CDR2 SYDVKM. This CDR3 is CASSPEGSVDEKLFF. As DNA, the CDR3 is TGTGCCAGCAGTCCCGAGGGGTCAGTTGATGAAAAACTGTTTTTT.

The genes are TRBV11-2 and TRBJ2-7, with D perhaps assigned TRBD1 or TRBD2 (7 bases each). CDR3 length equals 15 residues. V was pared by 1 base and J by 0 bases, with 10 bases between. CDR1 and CDR2 from the germline V gene are SGHAT and FQNNGV. The CDR3 nucleotides are TGTGCCAGCAGCTTAGTCAGGGGGGGCTCCTACGAGCAGTACTTC. It encodes CASSLVRGGSYEQYF. Variable domain in full (rest from reference TRBV11-2 and TRBJ2-7): EAGVAQSPRYKIIEKRQSVAFWCNPISGHATLYWYQQILGQGPKLLIQFQNNGVVDDSQLPKDRFSAERLKGVDSTLKIQPAKLEDSAVYLCASSLVRGGSYEQYFGPGTRLTVT.

This chain connects TRBV6-5 to TRBJ2-7; 10 bases line up with TRBD2. In germline, CDR1 is MNHEY, CDR2 SVGAGI. This CDR3 region has 15 residues. The ends lost 0 bases at V and 4 bases at J; junction bases unmatched: 3. CDR3 sequence (DNA): TGTGCCAGCAGTTACTCTTCTAGCGGGGGTTACGAGCAGTACTTC. This encodes CASSYSSSGGYEQYF.

This rearrangement joins TRBV6-5 to TRBJ1-4; the D gene is possibly TRBD1 (6 bases). V lost 8 bases and J 2 bases, leaving 12 bases between the germline ends. CDR1 is MNHEY, CDR2 SVGAGI, per germline. The CDR3 has 14 residues. CDR3 sequence: CASGRTGTNEKLFF. CDR3 coding DNA: TGTGCCAGCGGGAGAACAGGGACTAATGAAAAACTGTTTTTT.

The chain employs TRBV10-1 and TRBJ2-3; no clear D gene. CDR3 length: 15 residues. Looked up from germline, CDR1 is WNHNN and CDR2 is SYGVQD (reference sequence). V lost 10 bases and J lost 0, with 17 bases in between. The CDR3 nucleotides are TGCGCCACATGGGTTAGGACGGAGAGCACAGATACGCAGTATTTT. Amino acid sequence: CATWVRTESTDTQYF.

The count of this clone is one. The chain has TRBV4-1 and TRBJ2-7, with 7 bases matching TRBD1. This CDR3 has 14 amino acids. The germline CDR1 and CDR2 sequences are MGHRA and YSYEKL. J gave up 3 bases and V 0 bases, and 2 bases lay outside the gene matches. In DNA form, the CDR3 reads TGCGCCAGCAGCCAAGAAGGGGGCGTCTACGAGCAGTACTTC. Protein sequence: CASSQEGGVYEQYF.

J is TRBJ2-5 and V is TRBV15; D possibly corresponds to TRBD1 (6 bases). CDR3 size: 14 residues. V shed 2 bases and J shed 3 bases, with 10 bases lying between them. Germline values: CDR1 LNHNV, CDR2 YYDKDF (reference sequence). In DNA form, the CDR3 reads TGTGCCACCAGCAGAACACAGGGCGAAGAGACCCAGTACTTC. Translating gives CATSRTQGEETQYF.

In this sample, this clone turned up once. The chain carries TRBV10-2 and TRBJ2-1; possible D gene TRBD2, 5 bases. Germline assignment: CDR1 WSHSY and CDR2 SAAADI. The CDR3 consists of 14 residues. V dropped 6 bases and J dropped 9 bases, with 18 bases sitting between them. CDR3 amino acids: CASSPAGRHGEQFF. DNA of the CDR3: TGCGCCAGCAGCCCGGCGGGTCGCCACGGTGAGCAGTTCTTC.

J is TRBJ1-3 and V is TRBV5-1; unclear D gene. V was trimmed by 0 bases and J by 8 bases, leaving 9 bases between them. The CDR3 has 13 residues. Germline CDR1 and CDR2: SGHRS and YFSETQ. The CDR3 sequence: CASSLEGRDTIYF. CDR3 DNA sequence: TGCGCCAGCAGCTTGGAAGGTCGGGACACCATATATTTT.

This CDR3 reads CASSVGAGSQPQHF. The DNA of the CDR3 is TGTGCCAGCAGCGTAGGAGCAGGGAGTCAGCCCCAGCATTTT. The rearrangement links TRBV9 to TRBJ1-5; a possible D gene is TRBD1 (5 bases). Per the germline V gene, CDR1 is SGDLS and CDR2 is YYNGEE. Trimming left V 0 bases short and J 6 bases short, with 10 bases between. The CDR3 is 14 residues long.

This clone was counted a single time. The V and J genes are TRBV5-1 and TRBJ2-7, with TRBD1 matching 9 bases. With V trimmed by 0 bases and J by 5 bases, 9 bases remained unmatched. The CDR3 consists of 16 residues. Per germline, CDR1 SGHRS and CDR2 YFSETQ. As DNA, the CDR3 is TGCGCCAGCAGCTTGGTGGTTGGACAGGGGACCAACGAGCAGTACTTC. Its protein product is CASSLVVGQGTNEQYF.

The chain uses TRBV20-1 and TRBJ2-5, with D unresolved. Per the germline V gene, CDR1 is DFQATT and CDR2 is SNEGSKA (reference sequence). Trimming stripped 4 bases from V and 5 bases from J, with 5 bases between. The CDR3 runs to 10 residues. CDR3 sequence (DNA): TGCAGTGCTAAATCGGAGACCCAGTACTTC. Its protein is CSAKSETQYF.

V and J are TRBV7-8 and TRBJ1-6, with TRBD1 matching over 10 bases. J lost 0 bases, V lost 0 bases, and 5 bases had no gene match. This CDR3 region has 19 residues. Germline V gives CDR1 SGHVS, CDR2 FQNEAQ. The CDR3 DNA reads as TGTGCCAGCAGCTTAGCGGGACAGGGGTATATCTCCTATAATTCACCCCTCCACTTT. It translates to CASSLAGQGYISYNSPLHF.

This clone was seen a single time. This chain links TRBV4-1 with TRBJ2-2; no reliable D call. This CDR3 has 15 amino acids. Looked up from germline, CDR1 is MGHRA and CDR2 is YSYEKL. Trimming shortened V by 4 bases and J by 4 bases, and 13 bases separated the two germline ends. Here the CDR3 DNA reads TGCGCCAGCAGCCGATCGGACGGAGTCACCGGGGAGCTGTTTTTT. This sequence encodes CASSRSDGVTGELFF.

The genes are TRBV7-3 and TRBJ2-3; perhaps TRBD1 as D (6 bases). The CDR3 totals 14 residues. The V gene lost 2 bases and the J gene lost 4 bases, with 10 bases spanning the gap. Germline loops: CDR1 SGHTA, CDR2 FQGTGA. The CDR3 protein is CASSLSGGSDTQYF. The CDR3 DNA sequence: TGTGCCAGCAGCTTATCTGGGGGCTCAGATACGCAGTATTTT.

J is TRBJ1-5 and V is TRBV10-2; possibly TRBD1 for D (5 bases). This CDR3 comprises 12 residues. In germline, CDR1 is WSHSY, CDR2 SAAADI. Trimming shortened V by 8 bases and J by 5 bases, and 10 bases separated the two germline ends. The CDR3, as DNA: TGCGCCAGCCGGGACGGGGATCAGCCCCAGCATTTT. It codes for CASRDGDQPQHF.

V and J are TRBV30 and TRBJ2-3; D possibly corresponds to TRBD2 (5 bases). The V end lost 2 bases, the J end lost 0 bases, and 18 bases lay between the germline ends. The CDR3 has 17 amino acids. Germline V gene data show CDR1 as GTSNPN and CDR2 as SVGIG (reference sequence). The CDR3, as DNA: TGTGCCTGGAGTTTCGGGGTGACCGGTGCTAGCACAGATACGCAGTATTTT. Translating gives CAWSFGVTGASTDTQYF. Complete variable domain (other parts from reference TRBV30 and TRBJ2-3): SQTIHQWPATLVQPVGSPLSLECTVEGTSNPNLYWYRQAAGRGLQLLFYSVGIGQISSEVPQNLSASRPQDRQFILSSKKLLLSDSGFYLCAWSFGVTGASTDTQYFGPGTRLTVL.

The CDR3: CASTWSPYTDTQYF. CDR3 coding DNA: TGCGCCAGCACCTGGTCCCCCTACACAGATACGCAGTATTTT. The chain uses TRBV5-1 and TRBJ2-3; D call uncertain. V dropped 6 bases and J dropped 2 bases, with 13 bases sitting between them. The length of the CDR3 is 14 residues. Germline assignment: CDR1 SGHRS and CDR2 YFSETQ.

The V call is TRBV7-3, the J call TRBJ2-5; D not resolved. V lost 1 base and J 5 bases, leaving 8 bases between the germline ends. CDR1 is SGHTA, CDR2 FQGTGA, per germline. The CDR3 has 13 residues. This CDR3 is CASSLKPWETQYF. CDR3 sequence (DNA): TGTGCCAGCAGCTTAAAGCCTTGGGAGACCCAGTACTTC. The full variable domain, its missing parts supplied by reference TRBV7-3 and TRBJ2-5, is GAGVSQTPSNKVTEKGKYVELRCDPISGHTALYWYRQSLGQGPEFLIYFQGTGAADDSGLPNDRFFAVRPEGSVSTLKIQRTERGDSAVYLCASSLKPWETQYFGPGTRLLVL.

The V gene is TRBV6-5, the J gene TRBJ1-4; weak D call: TRBD1 (6 bases). Germline CDR1 reads MNHEY; CDR2 reads SVGAGI. The germline V and J ends were trimmed by 6 bases and 6 bases, with 14 bases remaining between them. CDR3 length equals 14 residues. In DNA, the CDR3 is TGTGCCAGCAGGGCCGCGGACAGAGATGAAAAACTGTTTTTT. Translated: CASRAADRDEKLFF.

This clone appeared a few times. V and J are TRBV5-4 and TRBJ2-1; D remains ambiguous. V was pared by 0 bases and J by 8 bases, with 9 bases between. Per germline, CDR1 SGHNT and CDR2 YYREEE (reference sequence). There are 13 residues in the CDR3. CDR3 nucleotides: TGTGCCAGCAGCTTGGAACGGGCAGATGAGCAGTTCTTC. Its protein product is CASSLERADEQFF.